A selection of T cell receptor beta chains follows, all from one sample in a study of T cell repertoires in cytomegalovirus infection. The antigens of these receptors remain unknown. One entry per CDR3 protein, called by TCRdb with MiXCR from the reads. The data hold about 24,000 distinct CDR3 sequences, with approximately 22% observed a single time. The specimen was CD8+ T cells from cultured PBMCs, collected from culture after CMV antigen stimulation. All receptors come from a human donor in good health (CMV status not recorded). Some clones in this sample may be carry-over from other donors' samples. The CDR3 runs from the conserved cysteine through the conserved F or W. A D gene is named only where the DNA matches it firmly. Size is stated for part of the rows, as once, few or many counts, or as a class when the clone is expanded.

TRBJ2-7 | TRBV7-3 | NA | many | CASSRDGAYEQYF | TGTGCCAGCAGCCGGGACGGAGCCTACGAGCAGTACTTC
TRBJ2-3 | TRBV12-3/TRBV12-4 | NA | once | CASSAYTDTQYF | TGTGCCAGCAGCGCATACACAGATACGCAGTATTTT
TRBJ2-5 | TRBV10-3 | NA | once | CATDGGGWETQYF | TGTGCCACCGATGGGGGGGGCTGGGAGACCCAGTACTTC
TRBJ1-5 | TRBV4-1 | TRBD1 | many | CASSQEGVAGGSNQPQHF | TGCGCCAGCAGCCAAGAGGGGGTCGCAGGGGGTAGTAATCAGCCCCAGCATTTT
TRBJ1-2 | TRBV29-1 | NA | few | CSAGATGKYGYTF | TGCAGCGCGGGGGCCACAGGGAAATATGGCTACACCTTC
TRBJ2-5 | TRBV7-2 | TRBD2 | NA | CASSLRGRLAATETQYF | TGTGCCAGCAGCTTAAGGGGACGACTAGCAGCCACAGAGACCCAGTACTTC
TRBJ2-7 | TRBV5-6 | TRBD2 | NA | CASKLAGESYEQYF | TGTGCCAGCAAACTAGCGGGGGAGTCCTACGAGCAGTACTTC
TRBJ2-1 | TRBV2 | TRBD2 | many | CASRELLADSYNEQFF | TGTGCCAGCAGAGAACTGCTAGCGGACTCCTACAATGAGCAGTTCTTC
TRBJ2-1 | TRBV7-9 | NA | many | CASSGSGGEQFF | TGTGCCAGCAGCGGCTCTGGGGGTGAGCAGTTCTTC
TRBJ2-7 | TRBV7-9 | TRBD1 | NA | CASSTTGQASHEQYF | TGTGCCAGCAGCACCACAGGACAGGCCTCCCACGAGCAGTACTTC
TRBJ1-5 | TRBV19 | NA | many | CASSIVGYMQPQHF | TGTGCCAGTAGTATAGTGGGGTACATGCAGCCCCAGCATTTT
TRBJ2-6 | TRBV9 | NA | NA | CASSVAGGLNPYSGANVLTF | TGTGCCAGCAGCGTAGCCGGGGGGCTCAATCCGTACTCTGGGGCCAACGTCCTGACTTTC
TRBJ2-7 | TRBV6-1 | TRBD2 | few | CASTQPGRAGYEQYF | TGTGCCAGCACCCAACCGGGGAGGGCCGGCTACGAGCAGTACTTC
TRBJ2-7 | TRBV27 | TRBD1 | NA | CASSFLGQSSYEQYF | TGTGCCAGCAGTTTTTTGGGACAGAGCTCCTACGAGCAGTACTTC
TRBJ1-1 | TRBV2 | NA | NA | CASTLAPRAEAFF | TGTGCCAGCACTCTAGCCCCCAGGGCTGAAGCTTTCTTT
TRBJ1-2 | TRBV7-8 | NA | few | CASSLAARVSPYGYTF | TGTGCCAGCAGCTTAGCTGCGCGTGTGAGTCCCTATGGCTACACCTTC
TRBJ1-4 | TRBV3-1 | NA | NA | CASSQDRGRGEKLFF | TGTGCCAGCAGCCAAGACAGGGGAAGAGGTGAAAAACTGTTTTTT
TRBJ2-2 | TRBV28 | NA | NA | CASNLMEGDTGELFF | TGTGCCAGCAACCTAATGGAGGGGGACACCGGGGAGCTGTTTTTT
TRBJ1-1 | TRBV6-4 | NA | few | CASSDAPENTEAFF | TGTGCCAGCAGTGACGCCCCCGAGAACACTGAAGCTTTCTTT
TRBJ2-1 | TRBV15 | TRBD1 | many | CATSSYRGEYNEQFF | TGTGCCACCAGCAGTTACAGGGGGGAGTACAATGAGCAGTTCTTC
TRBJ1-3 | TRBV5-5 | NA | few | CASSLRGGAFSGNTIYF | TGTGCCAGCAGCTTGAGGGGGGGCGCATTCTCTGGAAACACCATATATTTT
TRBJ1-4 | TRBV7-2 | NA | many | CASSLRTVGGLTNEKLFF | TGTGCCAGCAGCCTTAGGACAGTTGGGGGATTAACTAATGAAAAACTGTTTTTT
TRBJ1-5 | TRBV12-3/TRBV12-4 | NA | NA | CASSPTGSQPQHF | TGTGCCAGCAGCCCGACTGGTTCCCAGCCCCAGCATTTT
TRBJ1-1 | TRBV7-6 | TRBD1 | few | CASSLGTTTRTGRANTEAFF | TGTGCCAGCAGCTTAGGGACCACCACCAGGACAGGGAGGGCTAACACTGAAGCTTTCTTT
TRBJ1-5 | TRBV28 | NA | NA | CASSFSNNQPQHF | TGTGCCAGCAGTTTCAGCAACAATCAGCCCCAGCATTTT
TRBJ2-2 | TRBV7-9 | NA | few | CASSLGGRRNTGELFF | TGTGCCAGCAGCTTAGGGGGGCGTCGGAACACCGGGGAGCTGTTTTTT
TRBJ1-5 | TRBV10-2 | NA | few | CASRSRDGDKPQHF | TGCGCCAGCAGGTCCCGGGACGGCGATAAGCCCCAGCATTTT
TRBJ2-5 | TRBV7-9 | NA | many | CASSRAPTQETQYF | TGTGCCAGCAGCAGGGCCCCGACCCAAGAGACCCAGTACTTC
TRBJ2-1 | TRBV7-2 | NA | NA | CASSLGLPSRSYNEQFF | TGTGCCAGCAGCTTAGGTCTGCCTAGCCGCTCCTACAATGAGCAGTTCTTC
TRBJ1-2 | TRBV19 | NA | NA | CASSTVTTIYGCTF | TGTGCCAGTAGTACGGTAACGACTATTTATGGCTGCACCTTC
TRBJ1-6 | TRBV19 | NA | few | CASSLQQGDSPLHF | TGTGCCAGTAGTCTGCAACAGGGCGATTCACCCCTCCACTTT
TRBJ1-4 | TRBV28 | TRBD1 | few | CASSSGTVKEKLFF | TGTGCCAGCAGTTCCGGGACAGTTAAGGAAAAACTGTTTTTT
TRBJ2-5 | TRBV7-2 | NA | many | CASILLLGGEETQYF | TGTGCCAGCATCCTACTCCTTGGGGGCGAAGAGACCCAGTACTTC
TRBJ1-2 | TRBV4-2 | NA | many | CASSLKTGGYTF | TGTGCCAGCAGCCTAAAAACGGGCGGCTACACCTTC
TRBJ2-2 | TRBV3-1 | NA | few | CASSQERIVGHGNPGELFF | TGTGCCAGCAGCCAAGAAAGAATAGTCGGACACGGGAATCCCGGGGAGCTGTTTTTT
TRBJ1-5 | TRBV10-3 | NA | few | CAIEDSYTNQPQHF | TGTGCCATCGAGGATTCCTATACCAATCAGCCCCAGCATTTT
TRBJ2-1 | TRBV9 | TRBD2 | NA | CASSASGGAYNEQFF | TGTGCCAGCAGCGCTAGCGGGGGGGCCTACAATGAGCAGTTCTTC